The entry below describes one T cell receptor (beta chain). Its matching antigen is unknown. This sample is drawn from a study of regulatory T cells in long-lasting Graves disease. Overall study: Those with persistent Graves' disease had received antithyroid drugs for over 5 years with positive TSH receptor antibodies. Overall study findings and caveats: Lower TCR diversity characterized persistent Graves' patients relative to newly diagnosed patients.

Building of the TCR beta libraries involved iRepertoire HTBI primers and Arm-PCR of CDR3 regions. TCRdb re-derived calls from the multiplex PCR reads in MiXCR, one entry per CDR3 protein. The sample holds roughly 400,000 distinct CDR3 sequences, around 20% seen once. The CDR3 length is 15 residues. Germline CDR1 KGHSH, CDR2 LQKENI. V was cut by 4 bases and J by 1 base, with 14 bases left in between. The time point was: persistent/refractory GD, antithyroid drugs over 5 years with positive TRAb. The TCR library used RNA extracted from PBMCs. This TCR derives from a female donor with Graves disease. The V call is TRBV18, the J call TRBJ2-7; D may be TRBD1 (5 bases). This material consisted of peripheral blood mononuclear cells (PBMCs), taken when the disease was refractory, from a patient treated with antithyroid drugs. This CDR3 reads CASSRPGSPSYEQYF. The CDR3 DNA reads TGTGCCAGCTCACGACCAGGGTCCCCTTCCTACGAGCAGTACTTC.